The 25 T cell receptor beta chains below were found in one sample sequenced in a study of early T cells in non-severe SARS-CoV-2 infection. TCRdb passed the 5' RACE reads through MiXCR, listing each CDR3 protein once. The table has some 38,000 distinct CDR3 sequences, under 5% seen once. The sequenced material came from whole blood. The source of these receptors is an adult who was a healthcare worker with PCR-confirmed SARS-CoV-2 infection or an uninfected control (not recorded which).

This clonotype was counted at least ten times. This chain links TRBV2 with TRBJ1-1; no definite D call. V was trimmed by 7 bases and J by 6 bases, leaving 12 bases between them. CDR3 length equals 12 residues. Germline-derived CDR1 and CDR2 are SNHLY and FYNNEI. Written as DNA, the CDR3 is TGTGCCAGCAATAATGAAGGCGCTGAAGCTTTCTTT. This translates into CASNNEGAEAFF.

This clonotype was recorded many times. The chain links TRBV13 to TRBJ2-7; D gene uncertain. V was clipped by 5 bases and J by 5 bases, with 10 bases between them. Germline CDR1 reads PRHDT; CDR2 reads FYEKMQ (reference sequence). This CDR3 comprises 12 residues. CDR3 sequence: CASSRRSDEQYF. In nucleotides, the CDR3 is TGTGCCAGCAGCCGACGCAGCGACGAGCAGTACTTC. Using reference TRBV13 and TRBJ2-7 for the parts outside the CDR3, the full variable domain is AAGVIQSPRHLIKEKRETATLKCYPIPRHDTVYWYQQGPGQDPQFLISFYEKMQSDKGSIPDRFSAQQFSDYHSELNMSSLELGDSALYFCASSRRSDEQYFGPGTRLTVT.

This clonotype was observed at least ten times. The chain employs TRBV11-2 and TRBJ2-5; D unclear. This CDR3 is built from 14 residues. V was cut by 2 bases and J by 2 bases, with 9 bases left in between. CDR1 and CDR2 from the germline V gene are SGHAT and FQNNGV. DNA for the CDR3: TGTGCCAGCAGCTTAACCCATAATCAAGAGACCCAGTACTTC. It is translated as CASSLTHNQETQYF.

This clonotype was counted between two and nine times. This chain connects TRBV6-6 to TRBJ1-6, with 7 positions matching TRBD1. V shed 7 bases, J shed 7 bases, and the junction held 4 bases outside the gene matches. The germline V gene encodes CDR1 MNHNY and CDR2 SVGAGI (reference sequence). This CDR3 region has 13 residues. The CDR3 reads CASTGRGNSPLHF. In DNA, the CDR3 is TGTGCCAGCACGGGCAGGGGGAATTCACCCCTCCACTTT.

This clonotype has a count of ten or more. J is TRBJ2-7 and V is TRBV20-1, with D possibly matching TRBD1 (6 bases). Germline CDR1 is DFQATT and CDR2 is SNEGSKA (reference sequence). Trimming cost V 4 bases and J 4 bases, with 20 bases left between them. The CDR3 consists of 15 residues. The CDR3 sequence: CSANLDTQGPYEQYF. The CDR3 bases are TGCAGTGCTAACCTAGACACCCAGGGGCCGTACGAGCAGTACTTC.

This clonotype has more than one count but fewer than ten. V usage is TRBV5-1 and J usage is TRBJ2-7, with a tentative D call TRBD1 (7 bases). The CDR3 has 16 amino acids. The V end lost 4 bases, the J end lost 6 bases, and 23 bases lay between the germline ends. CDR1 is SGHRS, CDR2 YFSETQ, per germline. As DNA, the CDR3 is TGCGCCAGCAGCGTTGGCGGGACAGCGGACGAACGCGAGCAGTACTTC. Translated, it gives CASSVGGTADEREQYF.

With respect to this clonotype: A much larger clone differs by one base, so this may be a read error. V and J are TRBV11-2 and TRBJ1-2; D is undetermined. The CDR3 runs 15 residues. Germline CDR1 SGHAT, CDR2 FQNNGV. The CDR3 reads CASSLDRKGTYGFTF. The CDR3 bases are TGTGCCAGCAGCTTAGATCGAAAGGGAACATATGGCTTCACCTTC.

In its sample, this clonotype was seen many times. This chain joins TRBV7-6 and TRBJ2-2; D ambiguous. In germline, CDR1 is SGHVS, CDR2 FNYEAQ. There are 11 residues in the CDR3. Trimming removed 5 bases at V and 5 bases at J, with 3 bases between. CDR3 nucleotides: TGTGCCAGCAGCGGGACCGGGGAGCTGTTTTTT. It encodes CASSGTGELFF.

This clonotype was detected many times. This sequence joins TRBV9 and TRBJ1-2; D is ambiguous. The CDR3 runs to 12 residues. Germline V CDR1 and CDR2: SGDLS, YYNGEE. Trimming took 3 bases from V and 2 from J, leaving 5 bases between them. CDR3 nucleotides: TGTGCCAGCAGCGCTCTCAACTATGGCTACACCTTC. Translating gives CASSALNYGYTF.

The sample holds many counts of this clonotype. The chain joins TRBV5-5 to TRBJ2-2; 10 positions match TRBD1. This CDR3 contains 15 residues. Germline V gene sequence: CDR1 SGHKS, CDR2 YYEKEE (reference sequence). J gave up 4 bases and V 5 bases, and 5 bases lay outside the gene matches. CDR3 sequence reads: CASSSGTGATGELFF. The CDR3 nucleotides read TGTGCCAGCAGTAGCGGGACAGGGGCCACCGGGGAGCTGTTTTTT.

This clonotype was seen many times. DNA for the CDR3: TGTGCCAGCAGCCGGGAGGGACATTCGTATGGCTACACCTTC. It encodes CASSREGHSYGYTF. V is TRBV7-2 and J is TRBJ1-2, with D possibly TRBD1 on 6 matching bases. Germline values: CDR1 SGHTA, CDR2 FQGNSA. The V and J ends lost 5 bases and 5 bases respectively, with 15 bases between them. The CDR3 is 14 amino acids.

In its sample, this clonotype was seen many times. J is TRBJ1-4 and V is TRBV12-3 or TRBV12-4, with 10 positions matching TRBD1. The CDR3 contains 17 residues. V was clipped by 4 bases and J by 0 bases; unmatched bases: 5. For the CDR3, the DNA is TGTGCCAGCAGTTCCGGGACAGGGGCCTCAACTAATGAAAAACTGTTTTTT. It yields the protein CASSSGTGASTNEKLFF.

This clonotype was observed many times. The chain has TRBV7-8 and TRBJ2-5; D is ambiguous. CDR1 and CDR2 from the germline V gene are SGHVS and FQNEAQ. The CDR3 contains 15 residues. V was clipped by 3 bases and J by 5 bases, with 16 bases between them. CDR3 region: CASSFLAPIGETQYF. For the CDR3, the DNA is TGTGCCAGCAGCTTCCTTGCGCCGATTGGGGAGACCCAGTACTTC.

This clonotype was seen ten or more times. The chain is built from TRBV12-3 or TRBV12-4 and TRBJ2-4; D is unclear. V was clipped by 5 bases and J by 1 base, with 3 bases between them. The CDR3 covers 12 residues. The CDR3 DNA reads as TGTGCCAGCAGTCATGCCAAAAACATTCAGTACTTC. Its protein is CASSHAKNIQYF.

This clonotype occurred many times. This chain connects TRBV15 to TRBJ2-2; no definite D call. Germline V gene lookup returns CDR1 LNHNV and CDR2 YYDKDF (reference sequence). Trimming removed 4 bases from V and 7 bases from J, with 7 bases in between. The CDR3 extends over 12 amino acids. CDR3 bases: TGTGCCACCAGCATCACCCACGGGGAGCTGTTTTTT. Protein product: CATSITHGELFF.

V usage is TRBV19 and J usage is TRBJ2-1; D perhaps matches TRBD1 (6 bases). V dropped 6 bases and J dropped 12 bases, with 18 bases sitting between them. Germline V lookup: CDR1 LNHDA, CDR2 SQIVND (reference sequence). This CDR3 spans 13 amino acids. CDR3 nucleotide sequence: TGTGCCAGTAGACCCGGACAGTTTGGGGTGCAGTTCTTC. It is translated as CASRPGQFGVQFF.

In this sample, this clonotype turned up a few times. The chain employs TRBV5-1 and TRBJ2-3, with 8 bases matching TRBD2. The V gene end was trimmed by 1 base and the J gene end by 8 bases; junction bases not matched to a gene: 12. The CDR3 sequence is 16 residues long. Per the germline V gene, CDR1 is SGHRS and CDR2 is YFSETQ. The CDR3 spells CASSLMSGGTPVTQYF. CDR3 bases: TGCGCCAGCAGCTTGATGTCGGGGGGGACCCCAGTTACGCAGTATTTT.

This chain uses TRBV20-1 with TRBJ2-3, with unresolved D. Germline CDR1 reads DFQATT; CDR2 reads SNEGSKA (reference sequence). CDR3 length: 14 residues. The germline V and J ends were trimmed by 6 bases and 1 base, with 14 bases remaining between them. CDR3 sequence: CSAKPVAGTDTQYF. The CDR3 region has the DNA TGCAGTGCCAAGCCAGTTGCTGGCACAGATACGCAGTATTTT.

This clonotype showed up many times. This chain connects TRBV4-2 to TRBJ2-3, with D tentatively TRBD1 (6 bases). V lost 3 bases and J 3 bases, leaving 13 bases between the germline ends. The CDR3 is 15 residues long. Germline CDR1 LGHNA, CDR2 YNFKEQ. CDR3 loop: CASSHYGGQTDTQYF. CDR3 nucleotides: TGTGCCAGCAGCCATTATGGGGGCCAGACAGATACGCAGTATTTT.

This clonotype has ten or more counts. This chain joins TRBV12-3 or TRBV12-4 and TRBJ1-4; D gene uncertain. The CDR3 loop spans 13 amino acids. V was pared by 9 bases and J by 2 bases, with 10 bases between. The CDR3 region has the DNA TGTGCCAGTATGCCGGAGACTAATGAAAAACTGTTTTTT. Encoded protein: CASMPETNEKLFF.

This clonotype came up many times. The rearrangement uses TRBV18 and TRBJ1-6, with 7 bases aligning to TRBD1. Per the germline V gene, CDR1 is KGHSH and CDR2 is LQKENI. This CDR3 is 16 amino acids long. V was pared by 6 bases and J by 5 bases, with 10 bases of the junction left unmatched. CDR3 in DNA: TGTGCCAGCTCCCAGGCCGCAGGGGGGGATAATTCACCCCTCCACTTT. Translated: CASSQAAGGDNSPLHF.

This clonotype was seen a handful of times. In nucleotides, the CDR3 is TGCAGCGTTGGGGGACGGGTCACAGATACGCAGTATTTT. Translating it yields CSVGGRVTDTQYF. The chain is built from TRBV29-1 and TRBJ2-3, with D perhaps TRBD1 or TRBD2 (5 bases each). With 4 bases removed from V and 2 bases from J, the gap between germline ends came to 10 bases. The germline V gene encodes CDR1 SQVTM and CDR2 ANQGSEA. This CDR3 contains 13 residues.

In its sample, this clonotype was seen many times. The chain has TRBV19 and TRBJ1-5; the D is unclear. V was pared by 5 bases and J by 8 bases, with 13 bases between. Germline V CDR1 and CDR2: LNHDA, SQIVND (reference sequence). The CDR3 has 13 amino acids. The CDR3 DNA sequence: TGTGCCAGTAGTGCGGATCGGGAGGAGCCCCAGCATTTT. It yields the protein CASSADREEPQHF.

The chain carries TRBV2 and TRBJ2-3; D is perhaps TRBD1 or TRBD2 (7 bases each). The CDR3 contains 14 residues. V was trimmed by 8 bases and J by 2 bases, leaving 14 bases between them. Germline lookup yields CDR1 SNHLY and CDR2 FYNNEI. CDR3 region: CASQRDRNTDTQYF. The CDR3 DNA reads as TGTGCCAGCCAGCGGGACAGAAACACAGATACGCAGTATTTT.

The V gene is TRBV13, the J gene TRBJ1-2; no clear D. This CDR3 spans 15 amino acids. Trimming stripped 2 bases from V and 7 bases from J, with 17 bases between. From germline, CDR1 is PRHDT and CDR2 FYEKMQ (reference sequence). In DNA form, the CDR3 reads TGTGCCAGCAGCTTACGGTACCGCCAAGCGGGTGGCTACACCTTC. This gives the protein CASSLRYRQAGGYTF.